This T cell receptor beta chain came from a study of control samples from healthy donors and cancer patients. Measured with immunoSEQ multiplex PCR; TCRdb has only the in-frame clones, and not every one. The sample carries about 60,000 clones, 85% recorded once. This clone was detected only once. Germline CDR1 SGHRS, CDR2 YFSETQ. With 6 bases clipped from V and 8 bases from J, the junction kept 5 bases outside the gene matches. The CDR3 spans 13 residues. The V and J genes are TRBV5-1 and TRBJ1-4; TRBD1 matches at 9 bases. The clonotype was recovered from a man aged 40-55 years in good health. The source material was blood. DNA for the CDR3: TGCGCCAGCAATACAGGGGGCGCGGAAAAACTGTTTTTT. This codes for CASNTGGAEKLFF.